This T cell receptor beta chain was captured by sequencing in a study of T cell repertoires in cytomegalovirus infection. TCRdb re-derived calls from the reads in MiXCR, one entry per CDR3 protein. The repertoire holds about 920,000 distinct CDR3 sequences, 30% to 40% seen once, with over 10% in the top ten. In the case of this clonotype: Its antigen remains unknown.

Trimming removed 5 bases from V and 5 bases from J; junction bases left unmatched: 9. Germline V lookup: CDR1 MNHNS, CDR2 SASEGT. This CDR3 region has 15 residues. The sample consisted of cultured CD8+ T cells from PBMCs, taken from culture after CMV antigen stimulation. This clonotype was sampled from a human donor in good health (CMV status not recorded). Some clones in this sample may be carry-over from other donors' samples. The rearrangement joins TRBV6-1 to TRBJ1-2; 9 bases map to TRBD1. CDR3 amino acids: CASSYLADRGYGYTF. For the CDR3, the DNA is TGTGCCAGCAGTTACCTCGCGGACAGGGGATATGGCTACACCTTC.